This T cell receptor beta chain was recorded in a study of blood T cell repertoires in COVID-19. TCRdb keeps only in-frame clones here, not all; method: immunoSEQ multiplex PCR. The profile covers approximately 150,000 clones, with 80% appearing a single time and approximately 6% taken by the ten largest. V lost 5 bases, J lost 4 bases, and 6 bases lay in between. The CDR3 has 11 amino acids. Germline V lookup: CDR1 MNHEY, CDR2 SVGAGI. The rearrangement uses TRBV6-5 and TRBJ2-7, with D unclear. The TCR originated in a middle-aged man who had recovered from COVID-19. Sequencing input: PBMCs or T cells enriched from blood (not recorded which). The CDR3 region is CASSTSYEQYF. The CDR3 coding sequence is TGTGCCAGCAGTACCAGTTACGAGCAGTACTTC.